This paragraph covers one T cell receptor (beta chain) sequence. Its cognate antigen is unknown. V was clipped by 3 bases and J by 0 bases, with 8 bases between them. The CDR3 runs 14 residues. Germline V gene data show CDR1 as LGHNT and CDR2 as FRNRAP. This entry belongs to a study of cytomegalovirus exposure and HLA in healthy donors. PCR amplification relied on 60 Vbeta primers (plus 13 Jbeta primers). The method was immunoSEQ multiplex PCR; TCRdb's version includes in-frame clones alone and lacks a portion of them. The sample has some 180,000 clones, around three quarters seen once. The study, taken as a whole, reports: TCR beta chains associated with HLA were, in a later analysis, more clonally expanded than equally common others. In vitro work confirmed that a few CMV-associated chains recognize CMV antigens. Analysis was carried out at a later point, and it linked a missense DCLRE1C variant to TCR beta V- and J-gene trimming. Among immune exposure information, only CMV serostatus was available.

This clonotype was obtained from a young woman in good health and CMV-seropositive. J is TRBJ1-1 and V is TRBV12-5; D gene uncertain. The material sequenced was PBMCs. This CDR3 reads CASGLSGVNTEAFF. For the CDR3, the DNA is TGTGCTAGTGGTTTAAGCGGGGTGAACACTGAAGCTTTCTTT.